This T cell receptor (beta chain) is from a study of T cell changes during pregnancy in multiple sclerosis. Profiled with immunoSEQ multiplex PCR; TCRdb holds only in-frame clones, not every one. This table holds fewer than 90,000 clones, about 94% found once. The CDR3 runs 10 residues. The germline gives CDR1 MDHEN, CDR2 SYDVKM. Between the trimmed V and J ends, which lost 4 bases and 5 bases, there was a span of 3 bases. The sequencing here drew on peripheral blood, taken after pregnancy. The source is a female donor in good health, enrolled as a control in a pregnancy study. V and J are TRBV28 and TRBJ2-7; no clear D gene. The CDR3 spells CASSYNEQYF. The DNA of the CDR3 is TGTGCCAGCAGTTATAACGAGCAGTACTTC.